These 10 T cell receptor beta chains were all obtained from the same sample, sequenced in a study of T cell responses to AZD1222 COVID-19 vaccine. Clones were read by immunoSEQ multiplex PCR, and TCRdb kept only the in-frame ones, dropping some. Of approximately 120,000 clones listed, around 84% are singletons. The source material was peripheral blood, sampled 28 days after the second AZD1222 dose. These receptors all come from an adult who received the AZD1222 COVID-19 vaccine.

The chain is built from TRBV4-1 and TRBJ2-1, with D possibly being TRBD1 or TRBD2 (5 bases each). Germline CDR1 MGHRA, CDR2 YSYEKL. The ends were cut back, 2 bases at V and 5 bases at J, with 16 bases in the middle. The CDR3 is 16 residues long. In DNA, the CDR3 is TGCGCCAGCAGCCAAACTAGGGCAGGGCTAAACAATGAGCAGTTCTTC. This codes for CASSQTRAGLNNEQFF.

This clone showed up just once. The V call is TRBV6-2 or TRBV6-3, the J call TRBJ1-6, with TRBD1 as a possible D gene (6 bases). V was cut by 6 bases and J by 8 bases, with 11 bases left in between. The CDR3 totals 13 residues. Germline lookup yields CDR1 MNHEY and CDR2 SVGEGT. CDR3 bases: TGTGCCAGCAGCCGCAGGGGTGATTCACCCCTCCACTTT. Amino acids: CASSRRGDSPLHF.

V and J are TRBV18 and TRBJ1-1; D is possibly TRBD1 (5 bases). CDR1 and CDR2 (germline): KGHSH, LQKENI. Trimming pared 3 bases from V and 5 bases from J, leaving 16 bases between. The CDR3 is made up of 15 amino acids. The CDR3 reads CASSPLPNWGTEAFF. Here the CDR3 DNA reads TGTGCCAGCTCACCCCTGCCGAACTGGGGGACTGAAGCTTTCTTT.

CDR3 loop: CASRLRGASTDTQYF. CDR3 DNA sequence: TGTGCCAGCAGACTGCGGGGGGCTAGCACAGATACGCAGTATTTT. V is TRBV11-2 and J is TRBJ2-3, with 8 positions matching TRBD2. Germline V CDR1 and CDR2: SGHAT, FQNNGV. The CDR3 contains 15 residues. The ends lost 6 bases at V and 0 bases at J; junction bases unmatched: 5.

The V call is TRBV11-2, the J call TRBJ1-4; D ambiguous. This CDR3 contains 12 residues. The germline V gene has CDR1 SGHAT and CDR2 FQNNGV. Trimming removed 4 bases at V and 10 bases at J, with 10 bases between. The CDR3 DNA follows: TGTGCCAGCAGCTCTTTCGATGGAAAACTGTTTTTT. Translating gives CASSSFDGKLFF.

This clone came up a few times. The genes are TRBV28 and TRBJ2-1; 10 nucleotides match TRBD2. The CDR3 consists of 18 residues. In germline, CDR1 is MDHEN, CDR2 SYDVKM. V was pared by 9 bases and J by 0 bases, with 14 bases of the junction left unmatched. This CDR3 is CARFRGSGGPSSYNEQFF. CDR3 bases: TGTGCCAGATTTAGGGGTAGCGGGGGGCCGAGCTCCTACAATGAGCAGTTCTTC.

This clone was seen just once. The chain couples TRBV7-9 to TRBJ1-1, with D unresolved. The CDR3 spans 13 residues. CDR1 SEHNR and CDR2 FQNEAQ come from the germline V gene (reference sequence). Trimming removed 7 bases from V and 1 base from J, with 10 bases in between. The DNA of the CDR3 is TGTGCCAGCACCAATTCCAGGAACACTGAAGCTTTCTTT. It specifies CASTNSRNTEAFF.

This clone was seen once. This chain joins TRBV9 and TRBJ1-2, with 7 bases matching TRBD1. Germline CDR1 is SGDLS and CDR2 is YYNGEE. The CDR3 extends over 14 amino acids. V lost 7 bases to trimming and J lost 4 bases; unmatched junction nucleotides: 10. In DNA form, the CDR3 reads TGTGCCAGCTCTAGAGGAGGGGGCGGCTATGGCTACACCTTC. As protein: CASSRGGGGYGYTF. Full variable domain (outside the CDR3, taken from reference TRBV9 and TRBJ1-2): DSGVTQTPKHLITATGQRVTLRCSPRSGDLSVYWYQQSLDQGLQFLIQYYNGEERAKGNILERFSAQQFPDLHSELNLSSLELGDSALYFCASSRGGGGYGYTFGSGTRLTVV.

The chain carries TRBV5-4 and TRBJ1-2, with 8 bases fitting TRBD1. Germline values: CDR1 SGHNT, CDR2 YYREEE (reference sequence). This CDR3 spans 14 amino acids. After removal of 0 bases from V and 6 bases from J, the junction contained 4 bases not matched to a gene. CDR3 sequence: CASSLGQGADGYTF. CDR3 in DNA: TGTGCCAGCAGCTTGGGGCAGGGGGCTGATGGCTACACCTTC.

V usage is TRBV23-1 and J usage is TRBJ1-3; D ambiguous. TRBV23-1 is an ORF, and what it does is uncertain. The CDR3 runs 16 residues. Trimming removed 2 bases from V and 4 bases from J, with 15 bases in between. The CDR3, as DNA: TGCGCCAGCAGTCAACCTGTGCTGGGCCGCGGAAACACCATATATTTT. As protein: CASSQPVLGRGNTIYF.